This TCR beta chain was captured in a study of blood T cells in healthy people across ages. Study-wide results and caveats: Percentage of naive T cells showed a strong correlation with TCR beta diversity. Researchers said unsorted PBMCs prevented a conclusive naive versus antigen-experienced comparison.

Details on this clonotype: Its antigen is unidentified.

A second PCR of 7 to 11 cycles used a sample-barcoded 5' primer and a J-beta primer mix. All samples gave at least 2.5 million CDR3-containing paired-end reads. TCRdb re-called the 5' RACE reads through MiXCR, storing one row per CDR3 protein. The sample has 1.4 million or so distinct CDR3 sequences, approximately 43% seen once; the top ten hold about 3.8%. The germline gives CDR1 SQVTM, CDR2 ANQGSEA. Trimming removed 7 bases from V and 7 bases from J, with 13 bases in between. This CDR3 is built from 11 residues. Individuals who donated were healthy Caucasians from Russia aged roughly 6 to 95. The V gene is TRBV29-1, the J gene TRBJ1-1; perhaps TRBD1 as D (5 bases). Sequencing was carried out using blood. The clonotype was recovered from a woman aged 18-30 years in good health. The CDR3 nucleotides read TGCAGCGCGAGAGGGGCAGGTGAAGCTTTCTTT. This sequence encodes CSARGAGEAFF.